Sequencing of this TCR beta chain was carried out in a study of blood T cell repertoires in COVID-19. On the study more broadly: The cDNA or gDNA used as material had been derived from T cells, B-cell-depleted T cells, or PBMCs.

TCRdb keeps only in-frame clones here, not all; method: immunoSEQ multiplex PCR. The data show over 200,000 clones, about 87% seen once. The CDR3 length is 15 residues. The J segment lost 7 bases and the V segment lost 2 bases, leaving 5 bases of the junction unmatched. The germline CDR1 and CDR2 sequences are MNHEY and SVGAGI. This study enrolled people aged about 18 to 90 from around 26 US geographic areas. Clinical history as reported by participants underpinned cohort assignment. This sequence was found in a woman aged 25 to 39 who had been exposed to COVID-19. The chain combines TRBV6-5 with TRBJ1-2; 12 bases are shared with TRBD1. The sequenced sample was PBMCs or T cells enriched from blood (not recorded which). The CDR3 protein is CASSYLGQGASGYTF. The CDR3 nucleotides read TGTGCCAGCAGTTACCTGGGACAGGGGGCATCTGGCTACACCTTC.